The next 24 T cell receptor beta chains were all read from a single sample in a study of blood T cell repertoires in COVID-19. Profiling relied on immunoSEQ multiplex PCR, and the TCRdb table lists in-frame clones only, not all of them. The sample carries roughly 220,000 clones, around 81% recorded once. Source material: peripheral blood. The receptors here all came from a woman aged 60 to 75 with acute or convalescent COVID-19.

The chain links TRBV6-2 or TRBV6-3 to TRBJ2-2, with unresolved D. The CDR3 contains 13 residues. CDR1 is MNHEY, CDR2 SVGEGT, per germline. V lost 2 bases and J 5 bases, leaving 6 bases between the germline ends. CDR3 in amino acids: CASSYPYTGELFF. CDR3 coding DNA: TGTGCCAGCAGTTACCCCTATACCGGGGAGCTGTTTTTT.

V gene TRBV28 combines with J gene TRBJ1-2; D is uncertain. Germline assignment: CDR1 MDHEN and CDR2 SYDVKM. V was shortened by 3 bases and J by 2 bases, with 7 bases between the two germline ends. The CDR3 is 13 residues long. In DNA form, the CDR3 reads TGTGCCAGCAGTTTTCGCGGGAACTATGGCTACACCTTC. This translates into CASSFRGNYGYTF.

This clone has only one observation. The CDR3 region is CASAGLGNEKLFF. The CDR3 DNA reads TGTGCCAGCGCCGGACTTGGCAATGAAAAACTGTTTTTT. This rearrangement joins TRBV12-3 or TRBV12-4 to TRBJ1-4; D is undetermined. Trimming removed 8 bases from V and 5 bases from J, with 12 bases in between. The CDR3 has 13 amino acids.

The chain links TRBV29-1 to TRBJ2-1, with 7 bases matching TRBD2. This CDR3 comprises 12 residues. CDR1 is SQVTM and CDR2 is ANQGSEA in the germline V gene. Written as DNA, the CDR3 is TGCAGTATAGCGGGCACCTACAATGAGCAGTTCTTC. Its protein is CSIAGTYNEQFF.

The rearrangement joins TRBV2 to TRBJ1-1; D is possibly TRBD1 (6 bases). The germline CDR1 and CDR2 sequences are SNHLY and FYNNEI. V shed 6 bases and J shed 0 bases, with 11 bases lying between them. This CDR3 spans 14 amino acids. CDR3 loop: CASRAGQLNTEAFF. For the CDR3, the DNA is TGTGCCAGCAGAGCCGGACAGTTGAACACTGAAGCTTTCTTT.

J is TRBJ2-5 and V is TRBV20-1; D unclear. The CDR3 sequence is 12 residues long. Germline V CDR1 and CDR2: DFQATT, SNEGSKA (reference sequence). The V gene lost 3 bases and the J gene lost 3 bases, with 8 bases spanning the gap. The CDR3 reads CSASQVEETQYF. The DNA of the CDR3 is TGCAGTGCTAGTCAGGTTGAAGAGACCCAGTACTTC.

The chain has TRBV5-1 and TRBJ2-7, with a weak D call TRBD2 (6 bases). Trimming removed 1 base at V and 5 bases at J, with 16 bases between. The CDR3 spans 15 residues. From germline, CDR1 is SGHRS and CDR2 YFSETQ. CDR3 sequence: CASSLSSGRTNEQYF. The CDR3, as DNA: TGCGCCAGCAGCTTGTCGTCAGGGAGGACTAACGAGCAGTACTTC.

The V and J genes are TRBV27 and TRBJ1-6; D is perhaps TRBD1 (6 bases). The V gene's germline CDR1 is MNHEY and CDR2 SMNVEV (reference sequence). V lost 3 bases and J 3 bases, leaving 12 bases between the germline ends. The CDR3 loop spans 16 amino acids. The CDR3 DNA follows: TGTGCCAGCAGTTTGCGGGGGGCGAACTATAATTCACCCCTCCACTTT. Translating gives CASSLRGANYNSPLHF.

This chain uses TRBV27 with TRBJ2-1, with TRBD2 matching over 11 bases. The CDR3 loop spans 15 amino acids. Germline V lookup: CDR1 MNHEY, CDR2 SMNVEV (reference sequence). The junction had 6 bases not matched to a gene; V was cut back by 1 base and J by 10 bases. CDR3 loop: CASSLYSGGAMEQFF. The DNA for the CDR3 is TGTGCCAGCAGTTTATATAGCGGGGGGGCGATGGAGCAGTTCTTC.

This chain uses TRBV5-4 with TRBJ1-4, with a weak D call TRBD1 (5 bases). Trimming cost V 3 bases and J 4 bases, with 10 bases left between them. CDR3 length: 14 residues. Per the germline V gene, CDR1 is SGHNT and CDR2 is YYREEE (reference sequence). The CDR3 region is CASSSGVLNEKLFF. CDR3 nucleotide sequence: TGTGCCAGCAGCTCGGGGGTACTTAATGAAAAACTGTTTTTT. Based on the CDR3 plus reference TRBV5-4 and TRBJ1-4, the full variable domain is ETGVTQSPTHLIKTRGQQVTLRCSSQSGHNTVSWYQQALGQGPQFIFQYYREEENGRGNFPPRFSGLQFPNYSSELNVNALELDDSALYLCASSSGVLNEKLFFGSGTQLSVL.

Note on this clone: Additional DNA sequences in this sample encode the identical CDR3. The V gene is TRBV28, the J gene TRBJ1-2, with TRBD1 matching 9 bases. The trim removed 4 bases at V and 2 bases at J, leaving 2 bases unmatched. This CDR3 spans 14 amino acids. Germline CDR1 reads MDHEN; CDR2 reads SYDVKM. CDR3 sequence (DNA): TGTGCCAGCAGTTCAGGACAGGGGAACTATGGCTACACCTTC. Translating gives CASSSGQGNYGYTF.

V usage is TRBV9 and J usage is TRBJ2-7; 9 bases match TRBD1. CDR1 and CDR2 from the germline V gene are SGDLS and YYNGEE. The J segment lost 12 bases and the V segment lost 0 bases, leaving 7 bases of the junction unmatched. There are 13 residues in the CDR3. Here the CDR3 reads CASSVGGQGLRYF. The CDR3 bases are TGTGCCAGCAGCGTAGGGGGACAGGGTTTAAGGTACTTC.

The gene calls are TRBV7-2 and TRBJ1-3; 8 bases map to TRBD1. Germline V lookup: CDR1 SGHTA, CDR2 FQGNSA. V was pared by 5 bases and J by 2 bases, with 8 bases of the junction left unmatched. The CDR3 totals 16 residues. The chain's CDR3 is CASSPSRGQTGNTIYF. The CDR3 region has the DNA TGTGCCAGCAGCCCCTCCAGGGGGCAGACTGGAAACACCATATATTTT.

The chain combines TRBV5-1 with TRBJ1-2, with 9 bases identical to TRBD1. This CDR3 has 12 residues. Germline V gene lookup returns CDR1 SGHRS and CDR2 YFSETQ. V shed 5 bases and J 8 bases; nucleotides not matched to a gene: 4. Here the CDR3 DNA reads TGCGCCAGCAGATTAACAGGGGGCGGCTACACCTTC. Translating gives CASRLTGGGYTF.

The chain has TRBV7-9 and TRBJ1-4, with TRBD1 identical over 7 bases. V lost 4 bases, J lost 3 bases, and 5 bases stayed unmatched. The CDR3 length is 15 residues. Per the germline V gene, CDR1 is SEHNR and CDR2 is FQNEAQ (reference sequence). As DNA, the CDR3 is TGTGCCAGCAGCTGGACAGGAGCATCTAATGAAAAACTGTTTTTT. This gives the protein CASSWTGASNEKLFF.

The chain carries TRBV7-9 and TRBJ2-5, with 11 nucleotides matching TRBD2. CDR3 size: 14 residues. V was clipped by 7 bases and J by 5 bases; unmatched bases: 6. The germline V gene has CDR1 SEHNR and CDR2 FQNEAQ (reference sequence). CDR3 region: CASKGLAERETQYF. The CDR3 DNA reads TGTGCCAGCAAGGGACTAGCGGAAAGGGAGACCCAGTACTTC.

J is TRBJ2-3 and V is TRBV7-2; TRBD2 matches at 8 bases. The CDR3 covers 14 residues. V shed 2 bases, J shed 8 bases, and the junction held 6 bases outside the gene matches. Germline values: CDR1 SGHTA, CDR2 FQGNSA. The CDR3 loop reads CASSLRLASGTQYF. Written as DNA, the CDR3 is TGTGCCAGCAGCTTAAGACTAGCGTCGGGTACGCAGTATTTT.

This clone was found a few times. J is TRBJ1-3 and V is TRBV29-1, with D uncertain. The CDR3 loop spans 12 amino acids. V was trimmed by 7 bases and J by 3 bases, leaving 10 bases between them. Per germline, CDR1 SQVTM and CDR2 ANQGSEA. The CDR3 nucleotides are TGCAGCGCCGCGATGAGTGGAAACACCATATATTTT. Residues: CSAAMSGNTIYF.

This rearrangement joins TRBV28 to TRBJ2-1; 7 bases line up with TRBD2. The CDR3 runs 15 residues. V gave up 5 bases and J gave up 2 bases; unmatched junction bases: 6. Germline loops: CDR1 MDHEN, CDR2 SYDVKM. The CDR3 bases are TGTGCCAGCAGTCCCAGCGGGGCTCCCTACAATGAGCAGTTCTTC. Its translation is CASSPSGAPYNEQFF.

This chain connects TRBV6-2 or TRBV6-3 to TRBJ2-2; TRBD2 matches at 11 bases. The CDR3 consists of 15 residues. Per the germline V gene, CDR1 is MNHEY and CDR2 is SVGEGT. V trimming: 5 bases; J trimming: 1 base; junction bases outside the gene matches: 0. The CDR3 region is CASSLAGGNTGELFF. CDR3 in DNA: TGTGCCAGCAGTCTAGCGGGGGGGAACACCGGGGAGCTGTTTTTT.

This rearrangement joins TRBV27 to TRBJ1-1; perhaps TRBD1 as D (6 bases). Germline CDR1 MNHEY, CDR2 SMNVEV (reference sequence). CDR3 length: 12 residues. V was cut by 2 bases and J by 12 bases, with 13 bases left in between. In DNA form, the CDR3 reads TGTGCCAGCAGTTTACCGGGAGGGGGAACTTTCTTT. It yields the protein CASSLPGGGTFF.

The chain uses TRBV5-1 and TRBJ2-5, with 8 bases fitting TRBD2. The V gene end was trimmed by 1 base and the J gene end by 5 bases; junction bases not matched to a gene: 7. CDR1 SGHRS and CDR2 YFSETQ come from the germline V gene. The CDR3 is 15 residues long. The CDR3 loop is CASSLRRGAEETQYF. The CDR3 coding sequence is TGCGCCAGCAGCTTGAGGCGGGGGGCGGAGGAGACCCAGTACTTC.

V usage is TRBV13 and J usage is TRBJ1-2; D is uncertain. V dropped 5 bases and J dropped 6 bases, with 10 bases sitting between them. Germline CDR1 PRHDT, CDR2 FYEKMQ (reference sequence). The CDR3 contains 12 residues. In nucleotides, the CDR3 is TGTGCCAGCAGCCAAGGACTCCATGGCTACACCTTC. This gives the protein CASSQGLHGYTF.

Concerning this clone itself: Other nucleotide sequences from this sample produce the same CDR3. The chain recombines TRBV7-2 with TRBJ2-5; 7 bases are shared with TRBD2. Germline values: CDR1 SGHTA, CDR2 FQGNSA. This CDR3 spans 13 amino acids. The trim removed 5 bases at V and 2 bases at J, leaving 2 bases unmatched. CDR3 DNA: TGTGCCAGCAGCAGGGGACTACAAGAGACCCAGTACTTC. Translated: CASSRGLQETQYF.